This T cell receptor beta chain was captured in a study of neurological immune-mediated disorders. Overall study results and limits: It was the repertoires of 18 of 34 multiple sclerosis patients that phylogenetic grouping placed in one related-CDR3 cluster, which is a possible signature. No clinical or MRI feature was associated with the multiple sclerosis repertoire cluster.

Germline loops: CDR1 MDHEN, CDR2 SYDVKM. The CDR3 loop spans 15 amino acids. J lost 0 bases, V lost 4 bases, and 5 bases had no gene match. This clonotype was seen ten or more times. Its antigen is unidentified. 5'RACE with 10-nucleotide random UMIs produced the cDNA. MiXCR was run by TCRdb on the 5' RACE reads, yielding one entry per CDR3 protein. The sample consists of roughly 56,000 distinct CDR3 sequences, 3% to 4% of them appearing once. J is TRBJ2-7 and V is TRBV28, with 8 bases lining up with TRBD1. Sequencing was performed on PBMCs. The TCR was taken from a woman aged 55-69 years with multiple sclerosis. The CDR3 is CASSSGQANSYEQYF. In DNA, the CDR3 is TGTGCCAGCAGTTCGGGACAGGCAAACTCCTACGAGCAGTACTTC.